This TCR beta chain was observed in a study of cytomegalovirus exposure and HLA in healthy donors. Broader study findings: Earlier analysis looked at TCR beta V segments, and most were productive about 90% or about 30% of the time. With high specificity and sensitivity, the classifier reportedly diagnosed cytomegalovirus status. V segments that were indistinguishable, TRBV6-2 and TRBV6-3 among them, were omitted from analysis.

This CDR3 contains 13 residues. From germline, CDR1 is MGHRA and CDR2 YSYEKL. Trimming took 1 base from V and 9 from J, leaving 10 bases between them. In the PCR, 60 Vbeta and 13 Jbeta primers were used. Clones were sequenced by immunoSEQ multiplex PCR, and TCRdb holds only the in-frame ones, with some missing. This table holds about 190,000 clones, almost 75% found once. A remark on this clone: Its antigen is as yet unknown.

Sample: PBMCs. The sequence came from a woman aged 25 to 45 in good health and CMV-seropositive. The V gene is TRBV4-1, the J gene TRBJ2-1; a weak D match, TRBD2 (5 bases). The CDR3 is CASSQGLSGEQFF. CDR3 DNA: TGCGCCAGCAGCCAAGGACTATCGGGTGAGCAGTTCTTC.